The 4 T cell receptor beta chains below were found in one sample sequenced in a study of regulatory T cells in long-lasting Graves disease listed by TCRdb under 2021. Receptor libraries were prepared by multiplex PCR. For sequencing, an Illumina HiSeq 4000 was employed. CDR3 regions were amplified by Arm-PCR with iRepertoire HTBI primers to construct TCR beta libraries. In TCRdb, the public reads were trimmed at Q25 with fastp and aligned with MiXCR, with productive beta chains retained. Merged by CDR3 protein, the rows form single entries marked with the most common genes and DNA. The sample table records roughly 500,000 distinct CDR3 sequences; around 11% of these occur just once. The biggest ten clones account for roughly 8.9% of the sample. The time point tag for this specimen amounts to: newly diagnosed GD, antithyroid drugs for less than 3 months. For both TCR sequencing and RNA sequencing, RNA was extracted from PBMCs using TRIzol.

The sample also formed part of further work on T cells in Graves' hyperthyroidism and ophthalmopathy.

The sample was peripheral blood mononuclear cells (PBMCs), taken at new diagnosis, from a patient treated with antithyroid drugs. The receptors derive from a woman aged 25-40 years with Graves disease. Donor details come from another sample of the same person, matched by shared clones.

At least ten counts were recorded for this clonotype. V gene TRBV7-8 combines with J gene TRBJ1-2; no clear D gene. This CDR3 has 14 amino acids. V lost 2 bases to trimming and J lost 8 bases, with 15 bases between them. CDR1 SGHVS and CDR2 FQNEAQ come from the germline V gene. As DNA, the CDR3 is TGTGCCAGCAGCTTAACGGACTCCCCTCGGGGCTACACCTTC. Translated: CASSLTDSPRGYTF.

This clonotype has at least ten counts. V and J are TRBV27 and TRBJ2-7; 7 bases agree with TRBD2. V trimming: 5 bases; J trimming: 5 bases; junction bases outside the gene matches: 9. The germline gives CDR1 MNHEY, CDR2 SMNVEV (reference sequence). The CDR3 consists of 14 residues. The CDR3 DNA is TGTGCCAGCAGTCCCTGGGGAGGGAGCCACGAGCAGTACTTC. Translating gives CASSPWGGSHEQYF.

This clonotype was detected only a few times. One end of the junction fails to match germline, which may point to a read error. V usage is TRBV28 and J usage is TRBJ1-2; D call uncertain. The CDR3 covers 16 residues. Per germline, CDR1 MDHEN and CDR2 SYDVKM. The CDR3 bases are TGTGCCAGCAGTTTGTGGCGGGAAAACCCTAAATATGGCTACACCTTC. Translation gives CASSLWRENPKYGYTF.

This clonotype has at least ten counts. This chain connects TRBV6-1 to TRBJ1-1; a possible D gene is TRBD1 (6 bases). The V and J ends lost 6 bases and 2 bases respectively, with 10 bases between them. The CDR3 has 13 residues. Germline V gives CDR1 MNHNS, CDR2 SASEGT. CDR3 loop: CASRKTGNTEAFF. CDR3 DNA sequence: TGTGCCAGCAGAAAGACAGGTAACACTGAAGCTTTCTTT.